This T cell receptor (beta chain) was sequenced in a study of CD8+CD57+ T cells in acquired aplastic anemia. Background on the study: Sorted CD4+ and CD8+ cells gave an average of 3.2 ug of DNA. Broader study findings: Between patients and controls, about 31 CD8+ CDR3 sequences were found in common.

Regarding this clonotype: The antigen is unknown.

Trimming removed 7 bases from V and 5 bases from J, with 14 bases in between. The CDR3 contains 13 residues. CDR1 and CDR2 from the germline V gene are SEHNR and FQNEAQ (reference sequence). Genomic DNA, serving as template, underwent TCR beta VDJ and CDR3 profiling. TCRdb used MiXCR to reprocess the reads, holding one entry per CDR3 protein. The sample holds roughly 260,000 distinct CDR3 sequences, more than 40% seen once. The sequenced patients had an expansion of CD8+CD57+ cells seen by flow cytometry. Sequencing used sorted CD4+, CD8+, or CD8+CD57+ T cells (not recorded which) from PBMCs. The rearrangement joins TRBV7-9 to TRBJ2-5; D is tentatively TRBD1 or TRBD2 (6 bases each). This clonotype originated in a human donor with aplastic anemia. CDR3 region: CASKAGGGETQYF. The DNA for the CDR3 is TGTGCCAGCAAAGCAGGAGGGGGGGAGACCCAGTACTTC.